This is a list of T cell receptor beta chains from one sample in a study of CD8 T cells in Susac syndrome. MiXCR, run by TCRdb on the immunoSEQ multiplex PCR reads, gives a single entry per CDR3 protein. The table lists about 150,000 distinct CDR3 sequences, about 90% of them singletons. The specimen sequenced was CD4+ T cells from PBMCs. The receptors shown here come from a human donor in good health. CDR3s include the opening cysteine and the closing phenylalanine or tryptophan. Only some rows state a clone size, as once, few, many or a class for expanded clones.

TRBJ2-5	TRBV6-6	.	CASSYGGSQETQYF
TRBJ2-7	TRBV15	.	CATSRDSGGAYEQYF
TRBJ2-7	TRBV7-8	.	CASSLPGQSSYEQYF
TRBJ2-1	TRBV5-4	.	CASSLTLAYYNEQFF
TRBJ2-2	TRBV12-3/TRBV12-4	once	CASRPGGTSPGELFF
TRBJ2-5	TRBV18	.	CASSTESDRVETQYF
TRBJ1-2	TRBV11-2	.	CASSPIRDSNYGYTF
TRBJ2-1	TRBV25-1	.	CASSEGASGSGDEQFF
TRBJ2-7	TRBV11-2	.	CASSSAVGGDEQYF
TRBJ2-7	TRBV20-1	.	CSANGASGSSYEQYF
TRBJ1-2	TRBV5-1	.	CASSLEWGNYGYTF
TRBJ1-5	TRBV29-1	once	CSVRDSLNQPQHF
TRBJ1-6	TRBV19	.	CASSIDAGFYNSPLHF
TRBJ2-1	TRBV7-2	.	CASSLNQGINEQFF
TRBJ2-7	TRBV20-1	.	CSAREGPLGGGEQYF
TRBJ2-3	TRBV5-1	.	CASSSGTAGTTDTQYF
TRBJ1-4	TRBV19	.	CASSIQVGLLFF
TRBJ1-3	TRBV28	.	CASSSPRTGNTIYF
TRBJ2-7	TRBV10-3	.	CAVSRDVQPSYEQYF
TRBJ2-5	TRBV5-6	.	CASSFHKETQYF
TRBJ1-3	TRBV5-1	.	CASSPNSGNTIYF
TRBJ2-2	TRBV4-3	.	CASSRRRDGNTGELFF
TRBJ1-1	TRBV12-3/TRBV12-4	.	CASSPGQEGTFF
TRBJ2-7	TRBV28	.	CASGSLTYEQYF
TRBJ2-7	TRBV3-1	.	CASSQGRIHEQYF
TRBJ2-1	TRBV7-6	.	CASSPGRGLYNEQFF
TRBJ1-4	TRBV6-2/TRBV6-3	.	CASSYGRLNEKLFF
TRBJ2-7	TRBV4-1	.	CASSQEKAGGKYEQYF
TRBJ2-7	TRBV6-1	once	CASSEGARDYEQYF
TRBJ2-2	TRBV3-1	.	CASSPSGTTNTGELFF
TRBJ1-2	TRBV6-2/TRBV6-3	.	CASSRQGVNYGYTF
TRBJ2-7	TRBV7-9	.	CASRSKSGIF
TRBJ2-1	TRBV4-3	.	CASSQEEEQWGEQFF
TRBJ2-7	TRBV6-1	.	CASSGQLPTSKGEQYF
TRBJ2-7	TRBV7-3	.	CASSPGTGKDYEQYF
TRBJ1-2	TRBV28	.	CASKPGTELPNYGYTF
TRBJ1-1	TRBV3-1	.	CARSQVDRGEAFF
TRBJ1-2	TRBV6-1	few	CASSGFGNYGYTF
TRBJ1-1	TRBV29-1	once	CSVESGLTQGGNTEAFF
TRBJ1-6	TRBV7-9	.	CASSGVGSSYNSPLHF
TRBJ2-7	TRBV2	.	CASSVMGIGEEQYF
TRBJ2-6	TRBV7-2	.	CASSRGGGSGANVLTF
TRBJ2-1	TRBV20-1	.	CSAPRAAGGGNEQFF
TRBJ2-4	TRBV28	.	CASSFSGTKNIQYF
TRBJ2-3	TRBV5-1	.	CASSLGGGTPSTDTQYF
TRBJ1-1	TRBV12-5	.	CASGRGNTEAFF
TRBJ1-5	TRBV7-2	.	CASSLRPGLSQPQHF
TRBJ2-2	TRBV4-1	.	CASRRGDTGELFF
TRBJ2-6	TRBV27	.	CASGDIGAGANVLTF
TRBJ2-4	TRBV7-9	.	CASRTDRVGGNIQYF